The sequence of this TCR beta chain was determined in a study of T cell responses to AZD1222 COVID-19 vaccine. Using immunoSEQ multiplex PCR, the repertoire was profiled, and TCRdb retains in-frame clones only, with some absent. The sample yields about 35,000 clones, 65% to 90% seen once. Trimming cost V 4 bases and J 1 base, with 4 bases left between them. CDR1 and CDR2 (germline): WSHSY, SAAADI. The CDR3 has 12 amino acids. Here the sequenced sample was peripheral blood, taken 28 days after the second AZD1222 dose. This receptor was obtained from an adult who received the AZD1222 COVID-19 vaccine. V and J are TRBV10-2 and TRBJ1-1, with D hard to call. The CDR3 sequence is CASSVRNTEAFF. CDR3 coding DNA: TGCGCCAGCAGTGTCCGGAACACTGAAGCTTTCTTT.